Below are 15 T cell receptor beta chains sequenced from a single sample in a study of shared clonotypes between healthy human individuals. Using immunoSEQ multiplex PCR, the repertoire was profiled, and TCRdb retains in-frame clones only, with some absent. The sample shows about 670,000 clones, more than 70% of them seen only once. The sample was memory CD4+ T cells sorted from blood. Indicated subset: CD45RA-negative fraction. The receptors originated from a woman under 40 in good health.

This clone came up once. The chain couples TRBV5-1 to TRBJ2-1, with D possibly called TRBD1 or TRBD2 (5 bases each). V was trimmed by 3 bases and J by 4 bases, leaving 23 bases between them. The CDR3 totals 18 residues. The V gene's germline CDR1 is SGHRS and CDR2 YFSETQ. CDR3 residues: CASSWPGWSSGQYNEQFF. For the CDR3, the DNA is TGCGCCAGCAGCTGGCCGGGGTGGTCAAGCGGACAATACAATGAGCAGTTCTTC.

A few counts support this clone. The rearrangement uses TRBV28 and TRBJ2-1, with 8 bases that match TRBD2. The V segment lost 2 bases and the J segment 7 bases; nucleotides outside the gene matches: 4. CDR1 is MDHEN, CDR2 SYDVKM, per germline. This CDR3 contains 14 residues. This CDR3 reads CASSLAGGWNEQFF. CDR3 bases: TGTGCCAGCAGTTTAGCGGGAGGTTGGAATGAGCAGTTCTTC.

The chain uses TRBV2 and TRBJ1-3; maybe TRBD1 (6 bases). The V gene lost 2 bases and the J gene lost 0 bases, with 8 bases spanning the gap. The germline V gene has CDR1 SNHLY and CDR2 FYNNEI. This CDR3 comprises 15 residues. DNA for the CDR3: TGTGCCAGCAGTGAAAGGGGGAACTCTGGAAACACCATATATTTT. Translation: CASSERGNSGNTIYF.

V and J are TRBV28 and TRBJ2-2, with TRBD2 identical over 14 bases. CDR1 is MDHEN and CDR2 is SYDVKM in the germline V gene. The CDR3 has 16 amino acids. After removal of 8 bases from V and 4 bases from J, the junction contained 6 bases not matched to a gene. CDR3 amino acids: CASAGTSGSVTGELFF. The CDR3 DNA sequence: TGTGCCAGCGCCGGGACTAGCGGGAGTGTCACCGGGGAGCTGTTTTTT.

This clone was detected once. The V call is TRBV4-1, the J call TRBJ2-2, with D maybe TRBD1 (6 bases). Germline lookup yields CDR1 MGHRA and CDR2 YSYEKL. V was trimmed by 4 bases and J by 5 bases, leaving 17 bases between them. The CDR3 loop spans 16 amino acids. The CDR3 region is CASSPRGRGDTGELFF. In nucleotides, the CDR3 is TGCGCCAGCAGCCCCCGGGGCAGGGGAGATACCGGGGAGCTGTTTTTT.

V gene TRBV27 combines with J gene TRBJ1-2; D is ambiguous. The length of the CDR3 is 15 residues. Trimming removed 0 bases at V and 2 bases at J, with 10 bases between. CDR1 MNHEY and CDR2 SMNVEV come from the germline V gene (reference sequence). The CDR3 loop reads CASSLSGRRNYGYTF. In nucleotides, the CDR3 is TGTGCCAGCAGTTTATCTGGCAGGAGGAACTATGGCTACACCTTC.

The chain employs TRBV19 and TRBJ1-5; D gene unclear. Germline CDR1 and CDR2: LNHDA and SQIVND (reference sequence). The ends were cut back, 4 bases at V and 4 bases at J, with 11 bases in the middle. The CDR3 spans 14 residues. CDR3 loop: CASSKVSLNQPQHF. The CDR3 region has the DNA TGTGCCAGTAGTAAAGTCAGCCTAAATCAGCCCCAGCATTTT.

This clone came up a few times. CDR3 DNA: TGTGCCAGCAGCCAACGGACAGGGATGTACCAAGAGACCCAGTACTTC. Protein sequence: CASSQRTGMYQETQYF. This rearrangement joins TRBV28 to TRBJ2-5; 8 bases map to TRBD1. The trim removed 6 bases at V and 0 bases at J, leaving 9 bases unmatched. The CDR3 covers 16 residues. CDR1 MDHEN and CDR2 SYDVKM come from the germline V gene.

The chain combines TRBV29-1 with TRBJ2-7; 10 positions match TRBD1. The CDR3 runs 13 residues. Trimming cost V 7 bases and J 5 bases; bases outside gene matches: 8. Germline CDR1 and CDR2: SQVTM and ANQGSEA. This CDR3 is CSASTGGPHEQYF. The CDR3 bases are TGCAGCGCTTCGACAGGGGGCCCCCACGAGCAGTACTTC.

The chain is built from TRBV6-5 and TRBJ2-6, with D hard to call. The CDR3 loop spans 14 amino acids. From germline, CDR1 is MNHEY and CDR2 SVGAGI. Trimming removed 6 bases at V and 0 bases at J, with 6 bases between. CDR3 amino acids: CASRTNSGANVLTF. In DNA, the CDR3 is TGTGCCAGCAGGACAAACTCTGGGGCCAACGTCCTGACTTTC.

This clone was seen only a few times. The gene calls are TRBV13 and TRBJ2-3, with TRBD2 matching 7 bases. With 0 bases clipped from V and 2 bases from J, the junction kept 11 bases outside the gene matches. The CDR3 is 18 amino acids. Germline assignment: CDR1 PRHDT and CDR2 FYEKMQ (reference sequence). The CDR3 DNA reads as TGTGCCAGCAGCTTAGGGGGATTTGCGGGAGTAGTCACAGATACGCAGTATTTT. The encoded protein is CASSLGGFAGVVTDTQYF.

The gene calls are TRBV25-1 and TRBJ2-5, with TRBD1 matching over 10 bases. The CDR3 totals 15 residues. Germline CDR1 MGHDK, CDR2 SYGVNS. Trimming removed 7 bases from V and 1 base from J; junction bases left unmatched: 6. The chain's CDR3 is CASTVRDRGQETQYF. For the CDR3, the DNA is TGTGCCAGCACAGTCCGGGACAGGGGCCAAGAGACCCAGTACTTC.

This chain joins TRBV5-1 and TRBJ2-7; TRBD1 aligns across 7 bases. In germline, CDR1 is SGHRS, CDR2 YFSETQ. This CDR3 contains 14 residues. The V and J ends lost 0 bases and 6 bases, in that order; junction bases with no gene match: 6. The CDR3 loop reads CASSLVTGIGEQYF. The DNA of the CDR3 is TGCGCCAGCAGCTTGGTGACAGGGATTGGCGAGCAGTACTTC.

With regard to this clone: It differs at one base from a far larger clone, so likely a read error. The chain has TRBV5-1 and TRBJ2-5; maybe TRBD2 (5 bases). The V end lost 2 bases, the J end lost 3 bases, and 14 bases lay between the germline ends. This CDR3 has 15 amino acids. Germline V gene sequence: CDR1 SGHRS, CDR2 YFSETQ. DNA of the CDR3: TGCGCCAGCAGCTTTACGAGCGAGAGGGAAGAGACCCAGTACTTC. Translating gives CASSFTSEREETQYF.

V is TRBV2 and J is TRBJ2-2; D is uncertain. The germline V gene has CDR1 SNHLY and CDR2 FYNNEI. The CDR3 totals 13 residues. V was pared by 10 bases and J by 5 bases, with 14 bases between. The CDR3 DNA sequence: TGTGCCACCGCCCCTAGGCAGACCGGGGAGCTGTTTTTT. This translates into CATAPRQTGELFF.